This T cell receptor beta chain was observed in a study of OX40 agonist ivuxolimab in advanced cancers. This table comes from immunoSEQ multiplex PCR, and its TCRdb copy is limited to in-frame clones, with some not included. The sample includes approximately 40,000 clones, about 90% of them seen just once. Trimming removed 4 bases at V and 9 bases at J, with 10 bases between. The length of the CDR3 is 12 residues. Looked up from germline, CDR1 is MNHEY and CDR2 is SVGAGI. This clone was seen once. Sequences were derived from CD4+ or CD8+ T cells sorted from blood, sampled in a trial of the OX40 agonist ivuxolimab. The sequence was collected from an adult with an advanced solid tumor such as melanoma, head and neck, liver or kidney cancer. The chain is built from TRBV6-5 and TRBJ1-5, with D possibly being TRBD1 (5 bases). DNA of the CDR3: TGTGCCAGCAGTTTTCTGGGGGGGCCCCAGCATTTT. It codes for CASSFLGGPQHF.